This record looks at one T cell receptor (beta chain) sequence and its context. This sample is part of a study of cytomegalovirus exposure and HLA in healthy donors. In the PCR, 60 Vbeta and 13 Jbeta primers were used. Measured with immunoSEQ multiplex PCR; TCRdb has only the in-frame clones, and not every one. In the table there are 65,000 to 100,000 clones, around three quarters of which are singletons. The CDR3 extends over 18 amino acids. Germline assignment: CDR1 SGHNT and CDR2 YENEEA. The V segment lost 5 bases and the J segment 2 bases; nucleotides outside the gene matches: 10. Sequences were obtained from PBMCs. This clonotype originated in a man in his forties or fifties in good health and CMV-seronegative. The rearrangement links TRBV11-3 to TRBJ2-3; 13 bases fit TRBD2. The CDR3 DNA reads TGTGCCAGCAGCCCCAGGACTAGCGGGGGCCCTAACACAGATACGCAGTATTTT. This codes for CASSPRTSGGPNTDTQYF.